This T cell receptor beta chain was retrieved from a study of blood T cell repertoires in COVID-19. In the study overall: Italy, Spain and the United States were the sources of the convalescent and acute COVID-19 samples. Sample material is recorded as cDNA or gDNA derived from T cells, B-cell-depleted T cells, or PBMCs.

Under the authors' procedure: Quantification of nucleated cells was approximated via reference gene primer amplification. Libraries were prepared by immunoSEQ multiplex PCR; TCRdb keeps only in-frame clonotypes and omits some of them. The V and J calls and clone size come from that table; D and trimming were worked out from the DNA. This repertoire shows about 34,000 clones, less than 85% found once; its top ten account for roughly 15%. Material: peripheral blood. The clonotype comes from a human donor with acute or convalescent COVID-19. The donor label of this sample is uncertain.

The CDR3 here is CASSIGTGDWGKLFF. The CDR3 nucleotides are TGTGCCAGTAGTATCGGCACGGGGGATTGGGGAAAACTGTTTTTT. This chain joins TRBV19 and TRBJ1-4, with D tentatively TRBD1 (5 bases). V lost 3 bases, J lost 10 bases, and 18 bases lay in between. The germline V gene encodes CDR1 LNHDA and CDR2 SQIVND (reference sequence). The CDR3 spans 15 residues.